Listed here is a single TCR beta chain. The sample is drawn from a study of control samples from healthy donors and cancer patients. Measured with immunoSEQ multiplex PCR; TCRdb has only the in-frame clones, and not every one. The sample shows around 180,000 clones, almost 90% of them seen only once. Sequencing input: blood. This TCR came from a woman aged 25-40 years in good health.

CDR3 in DNA: TGCGCCAGCAGCCAAGTGGGACGGACCAATGAGCAGTTCTTC. Translated: CASSQVGRTNEQFF. The genes are TRBV4-1 and TRBJ2-1; D is possibly TRBD1 or TRBD2 (5 bases each). This CDR3 has 14 residues. The germline CDR1 and CDR2 sequences are MGHRA and YSYEKL. V gave up 1 base and J gave up 6 bases, with 10 bases separating them.